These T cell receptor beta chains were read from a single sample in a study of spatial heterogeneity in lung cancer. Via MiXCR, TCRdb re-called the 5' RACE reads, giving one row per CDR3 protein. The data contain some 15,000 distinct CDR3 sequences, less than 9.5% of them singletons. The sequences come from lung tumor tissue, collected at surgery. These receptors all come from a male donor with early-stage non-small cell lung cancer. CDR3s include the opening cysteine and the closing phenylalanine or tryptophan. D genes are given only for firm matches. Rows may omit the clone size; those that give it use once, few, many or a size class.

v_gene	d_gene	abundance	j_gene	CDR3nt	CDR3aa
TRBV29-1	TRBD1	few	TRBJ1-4	TGCAGCGGCCTGACAGGGGGCGAAAAACTGTTTTTT	CSGLTGGEKLFF
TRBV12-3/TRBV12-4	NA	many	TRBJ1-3	TGTGCCAGCAGTTTTGAGGAACTCTCTGGAAACACCATATATTTT	CASSFEELSGNTIYF
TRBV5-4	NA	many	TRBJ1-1	TGTGCCAGCAGCTTGGCCGGGGGTCGAGGCACTGAAGCTTTCTTT	CASSLAGGRGTEAFF
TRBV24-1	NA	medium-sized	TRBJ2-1	TGTGCCACCAGCGAGGGGGTTGTATACAATGAGCAGTTCTTC	CATSEGVVYNEQFF
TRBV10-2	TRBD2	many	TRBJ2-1	TGCGCCAGCAGCCGCGCCGGGACTACCAGCTCCAATGAGCAGTTCTTC	CASSRAGTTSSNEQFF
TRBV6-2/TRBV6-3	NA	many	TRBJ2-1	TGTGCCAGCACAAGGCGAAGAATCACTGAAGGGGTCTTCTACAATGAGCAGTTCTTC	CASTRRRITEGVFYNEQFF
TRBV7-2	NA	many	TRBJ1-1	TGTGCCAGCAGCCACATACAGGGATGGACTGAAGCTTTCTTT	CASSHIQGWTEAFF
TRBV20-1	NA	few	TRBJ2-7	TGCAGTGCTAGAGGTGTTACCGAGCAGTACTTC	CSARGVTEQYF
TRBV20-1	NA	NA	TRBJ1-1	TGCAGTGCTATAGGGCGGGGCACTGAAGCTTTCTTT	CSAIGRGTEAFF
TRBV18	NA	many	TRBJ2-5	TGTGCCAGCTCATCAACAGGACTCCAAGAGACCCAGTACTTC	CASSSTGLQETQYF
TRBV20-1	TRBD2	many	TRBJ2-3	TGCAGTGCTAGAGATATACTAGCGGGATTCACAGATACGCAGTATTTT	CSARDILAGFTDTQYF
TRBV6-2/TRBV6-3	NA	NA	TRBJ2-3	TGTGCCAGCACCCTCGGAGTAGCCGCAGATACGCAGTATTTT	CASTLGVAADTQYF
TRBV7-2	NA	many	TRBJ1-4	TGTGCCAGCAGCCAACCTATGCCCGGGGAAGAACTGTTTTTT	CASSQPMPGEELFF